A single sample gave rise to the 23 T cell receptor beta chains below, sequenced in a study of graft-versus-host responses after intestinal transplantation. Data came from immunoSEQ multiplex PCR; TCRdb stores just in-frame clones and leaves some out. Seen here are tens of thousands of clones, about 90% observed once, and the top ten hold approximately 2.3%. The sequencing here drew on PBMCs, taken about 330 days after intestinal transplant. All receptors derive from a human patient who received an intestinal transplant, so some T cells may come from the graft donor.

V gene TRBV9 combines with J gene TRBJ1-1, with TRBD1 matching over 11 bases. Per the germline V gene, CDR1 is SGDLS and CDR2 is YYNGEE. CDR3 length: 17 amino acids. Trimming at V came to 3 bases and at J to 4 bases, leaving 11 bases not matched to a gene. CDR3 sequence: CASSGAGQGVRGTEAFF. The CDR3 DNA reads TGTGCCAGCAGCGGGGCGGGACAGGGGGTAAGAGGCACTGAAGCTTTCTTT.

The chain employs TRBV2 and TRBJ2-5; maybe TRBD1 (6 bases). Trimming shortened V by 3 bases and J by 8 bases, and 19 bases separated the two germline ends. This CDR3 is 15 amino acids long. The germline gives CDR1 SNHLY, CDR2 FYNNEI. The CDR3 DNA follows: TGTGCCAGCAGTGAGGATAGGGGGAACAGGGAAACCCAGTACTTC. Translating gives CASSEDRGNRETQYF.

The gene calls are TRBV29-1 and TRBJ2-5; TRBD1 matches at 7 bases. V shed 7 bases and J 5 bases; nucleotides not matched to a gene: 7. This CDR3 is built from 12 residues. From germline, CDR1 is SQVTM and CDR2 ANQGSEA. CDR3 residues: CSASGQAETQYF. The CDR3 nucleotides are TGCAGCGCTTCAGGACAGGCGGAGACCCAGTACTTC.

The chain links TRBV4-1 to TRBJ2-5; 8 nucleotides match TRBD2. Looked up from germline, CDR1 is MGHRA and CDR2 is YSYEKL. The V and J ends lost 1 base and 0 bases, in that order; junction bases with no gene match: 13. This CDR3 contains 19 residues. CDR3 nucleotide sequence: TGCGCCAGCAGCCAAGTTCTGGCGGGAGGAGGGGGGTACCAAGAGACCCAGTACTTC. The encoded protein is CASSQVLAGGGGYQETQYF.

This clone has just one count. The chain links TRBV5-6 to TRBJ1-3, with D unclear. Trimming took off 4 bases at V and 0 bases at J, with 17 bases between the two ends. Looked up from germline, CDR1 is SGHDT and CDR2 is YYEEEE. This CDR3 contains 17 residues. The CDR3 is CASSDRPTRYSGNTIYF. Written as DNA, the CDR3 is TGTGCCAGCAGCGACCGTCCTACCCGCTACTCTGGAAACACCATATATTTT. Full variable domain (rest looked up from reference TRBV5-6 and TRBJ1-3): DAGVTQSPTHLIKTRGQQVTLRCSPKSGHDTVSWYQQALGQGPQFIFQYYEEEERQRGNFPDRFSGHQFPNYSSELNVNALLLGDSALYLCASSDRPTRYSGNTIYFGEGSWLTVV.

This clone has a single count. The V and J genes are TRBV9 and TRBJ2-7, with D possibly called TRBD1 or TRBD2 (5 bases each). CDR1 is SGDLS, CDR2 YYNGEE, per germline. The CDR3 consists of 18 residues. V gave up 5 bases and J gave up 0 bases, with 24 bases separating them. CDR3 sequence reads: CASRTGTTYNKHSYEQYF. CDR3 DNA: TGTGCCAGCAGAACCGGGACCACCTACAATAAACACTCCTACGAGCAGTACTTC.

The chain combines TRBV11-2 with TRBJ2-7; D possibly uses TRBD1 or TRBD2 (6 bases each). CDR1 and CDR2 (germline): SGHAT, FQNNGV. The CDR3 runs to 14 residues. V shed 5 bases and J shed 0 bases, with 11 bases lying between them. The CDR3 bases are TGTGCCAGCAGCGCGGGACACCTCTCCTACGAGCAGTACTTC. Amino acid sequence: CASSAGHLSYEQYF. The full variable domain, in which reference TRBV11-2 and TRBJ2-7 provide the parts outside the CDR3, is EAGVAQSPRYKIIEKRQSVAFWCNPISGHATLYWYQQILGQGPKLLIQFQNNGVVDDSQLPKDRFSAERLKGVDSTLKIQPAKLEDSAVYLCASSAGHLSYEQYFGPGTRLTVT.

This clone was seen a single time. In DNA form, the CDR3 reads TGTGCCAGCAAAGGAGTGGGCGGCAATCAGCCCCAGCATTTT. It codes for CASKGVGGNQPQHF. The chain recombines TRBV6-5 with TRBJ1-5; D is ambiguous. Germline V CDR1 and CDR2: MNHEY, SVGAGI. This CDR3 has 14 amino acids. The ends were cut back, 7 bases at V and 2 bases at J, with 12 bases in the middle.

The rearrangement links TRBV2 to TRBJ1-1; D possibly corresponds to TRBD1 (5 bases). CDR3 length: 15 amino acids. Germline-derived CDR1 and CDR2 are SNHLY and FYNNEI. V shed 8 bases and J shed 0 bases, with 16 bases lying between them. CDR3 protein: CASREAGLLNTEAFF. Written as DNA, the CDR3 is TGTGCCAGCCGGGAGGCGGGGCTGTTGAACACTGAAGCTTTCTTT.

This clone showed up just once. The chain links TRBV7-3 to TRBJ2-1; D unresolved. The germline V gene encodes CDR1 SGHTA and CDR2 FQGTGA. CDR3 size: 13 residues. The germline V and J ends were trimmed by 1 base and 10 bases, with 11 bases remaining between them. CDR3 bases: TGTGCCAGCAGCTTAAGCACAGCTAACGAGCAGTTCTTC. Protein product: CASSLSTANEQFF.

This clone came up once. The rearrangement links TRBV4-1 to TRBJ2-1, with D maybe TRBD1 (5 bases). This CDR3 has 15 residues. Deletions cut 0 bases from V and 6 bases from J, with 12 bases between. Germline lookup yields CDR1 MGHRA and CDR2 YSYEKL. The CDR3 DNA reads as TGCGCCAGCAGCCAAGATGGGGCGCTCGCCAATGAGCAGTTCTTC. It yields the protein CASSQDGALANEQFF.

The chain employs TRBV29-1 and TRBJ1-1; D unclear. The CDR3 consists of 12 residues. Trimming removed 7 bases at V and 8 bases at J, with 17 bases between. Germline lookup yields CDR1 SQVTM and CDR2 ANQGSEA. The CDR3 sequence: CSALPQTEEAFF. CDR3 DNA sequence: TGCAGCGCCCTGCCTCAGACTGAAGAAGCTTTCTTT.

The rearrangement links TRBV4-2 to TRBJ1-4; 7 bases fit TRBD1. Germline CDR1 LGHNA, CDR2 YNFKEQ. V was clipped by 1 base and J by 0 bases; unmatched bases: 5. The CDR3 has 17 residues. The CDR3 bases are TGTGCCAGCAGCCAAGGGGGGACAGCTGCAACTAATGAAAAACTGTTTTTT. Its protein product is CASSQGGTAATNEKLFF.

V gene TRBV7-9 combines with J gene TRBJ2-7, with no clear D. The CDR3 is made up of 14 amino acids. The germline V gene has CDR1 SEHNR and CDR2 FQNEAQ (reference sequence). The ends were cut back, 3 bases at V and 0 bases at J, with 9 bases in the middle. The CDR3: CASSFGTNSYEQYF. CDR3 nucleotide sequence: TGTGCCAGCAGCTTCGGTACCAACTCCTACGAGCAGTACTTC.

The rearrangement links TRBV11-2 to TRBJ2-7, with D maybe TRBD2 (5 bases). The CDR3 spans 15 residues. Germline V lookup: CDR1 SGHAT, CDR2 FQNNGV. V lost 0 bases and J 5 bases, leaving 14 bases between the germline ends. The CDR3 region is CASSLDLGARDEQYF. CDR3 nucleotide sequence: TGTGCCAGCAGCTTAGACTTGGGAGCCCGCGACGAGCAGTACTTC. The whole variable domain, remainder taken from reference TRBV11-2 and TRBJ2-7, is EAGVAQSPRYKIIEKRQSVAFWCNPISGHATLYWYQQILGQGPKLLIQFQNNGVVDDSQLPKDRFSAERLKGVDSTLKIQPAKLEDSAVYLCASSLDLGARDEQYFGPGTRLTVT.

J is TRBJ1-4 and V is TRBV6-5; TRBD1 matches 7 bases. V was pared by 6 bases and J by 4 bases, with 8 bases of the junction left unmatched. The length of the CDR3 is 15 residues. Germline-derived CDR1 and CDR2 are MNHEY and SVGAGI. CDR3 nucleotide sequence: TGTGCCAGCAGCCCTTCAGGGGGTAGTAATGAAAAACTGTTTTTT. Its translation: CASSPSGGSNEKLFF.

A word on this clone: Other DNA sequences from this sample encode an identical CDR3 as well. V is TRBV15 and J is TRBJ1-4; no clear D. Trimming took off 5 bases at V and 2 bases at J, with 12 bases between the two ends. The length of the CDR3 is 15 residues. Germline lookup yields CDR1 LNHNV and CDR2 YYDKDF (reference sequence). The CDR3 protein is CATSRPGRTNEKLFF. The CDR3 coding sequence is TGTGCCACCAGCCGCCCCGGCCGGACTAATGAAAAACTGTTTTTT. Full variable domain (rest looked up from reference TRBV15 and TRBJ1-4): DAMVIQNPRYQVTQFGKPVTLSCSQTLNHNVMYWYQQKSSQAPKLLFHYYDKDFNNEADTPDNFQSRRPNTSFCFLDIRSPGLGDTAMYLCATSRPGRTNEKLFFGSGTQLSVL.

V and J are TRBV7-3 and TRBJ2-3; D may be TRBD2 (6 bases). Per the germline V gene, CDR1 is SGHTA and CDR2 is FQGTGA. V was trimmed by 3 bases and J by 6 bases, leaving 13 bases between them. The CDR3 spans 14 residues. As DNA, the CDR3 is TGTGCCAGCAGCTTTGGGGGGATGACGGATACGCAGTATTTT. Protein sequence: CASSFGGMTDTQYF.

The V call is TRBV6-5, the J call TRBJ2-1, with 10 positions matching TRBD2. The junction had 7 bases not matched to a gene; V was cut back by 6 bases and J by 5 bases. The germline CDR1 and CDR2 sequences are MNHEY and SVGAGI. CDR3 length equals 15 residues. This chain's CDR3 is CASRPLAGANNEQFF. Here the CDR3 DNA reads TGTGCCAGCAGGCCCCTAGCGGGGGCAAACAATGAGCAGTTCTTC.

The chain is built from TRBV7-2 and TRBJ2-5; possible D gene TRBD1, 6 bases. The CDR3 is made up of 13 amino acids. Trimming shortened V by 2 bases and J by 3 bases, and 7 bases separated the two germline ends. The germline gives CDR1 SGHTA, CDR2 FQGNSA. CDR3 sequence (DNA): TGTGCCAGCAGCTTATCAGGGGAAGAGACCCAGTACTTC. Protein sequence: CASSLSGEETQYF.

In its sample, this clone was seen a few times. This chain joins TRBV6-4 and TRBJ1-1; a possible D gene is TRBD1 (6 bases). This CDR3 is 13 amino acids long. Trimming pared 4 bases from V and 5 bases from J, leaving 11 bases between. Looked up from germline, CDR1 is MRHNA and CDR2 is SNTAGT. CDR3 protein: CASSAGVATEAFF. Written as DNA, the CDR3 is TGTGCCAGCAGTGCAGGGGTAGCGACTGAAGCTTTCTTT.

The V call is TRBV6-5, the J call TRBJ1-5; D ambiguous. Trimming shortened V by 2 bases and J by 15 bases, and 11 bases separated the two germline ends. This CDR3 spans 11 amino acids. CDR1 and CDR2 (germline): MNHEY, SVGAGI. CDR3 in DNA: TGTGCCAGCAGTTACCGCCGTTTCTGGCATTTT. Residues: CASSYRRFWHF.

V is TRBV28 and J is TRBJ2-4; no clear D gene. The CDR3 is 14 residues long. Per germline, CDR1 MDHEN and CDR2 SYDVKM. V lost 6 bases, J lost 1 base, and 10 bases lay in between. CDR3 sequence (DNA): TGTGCCAGCAGCACCTTGCAGGCCAAAAACATTCAGTACTTC. It encodes CASSTLQAKNIQYF. The variable domain in full, with the rest retrieved from reference TRBV28 and TRBJ2-4, is DVKVTQSSRYLVKRTGEKVFLECVQDMDHENMFWYRQDPGLGLRLIYFSYDVKMKEKGDIPEGYSVSREKKERFSLILESASTNQTSMYLCASSTLQAKNIQYFGAGTRLSVL.